A selection of T cell receptor beta chains follows, all from one sample in a study of metastatic and nonmetastatic thyroid tumors. TCRdb re-clonotyped the PCR reads via MiXCR. This sample carries about 20,000 clones, under 30% of them seen once, and the ten largest clones take less than 25%. Sequenced material: tumor tissue. The origin of the receptors is a male donor with papillary thyroid cancer or a benign thyroid nodule (not recorded which). Some clones in this sample may be carry-over from other donors' samples. Each CDR3 is given without its conserved first and last residue. D genes are given only for firm matches.

length,V,J,D,CDR3
12,TRBV5-1,TRBJ2-7,TRBD1,ASSFGTGDPEQY
10,TRBV6-2/TRBV6-3,TRBJ1-1,.,ASRTMNTEAF
10,TRBV6-2/TRBV6-3,TRBJ1-3,.,ASSYSRNTIY
13,TRBV7-8,TRBJ2-5,TRBD2,ASSHLTSGGETQY
13,TRBV18,TRBJ2-1,TRBD2,ASSADSLAGNEQF
11,TRBV29-1,TRBJ2-2,.,SVADVNTGELF
13,TRBV19,TRBJ1-3,.,ASNVMTDSGNTIY
13,TRBV5-4,TRBJ2-1,.,ASSLKGGFGNEQF
13,TRBV4-1,TRBJ2-7,TRBD2,ASSQVLAGCLEQY
16,TRBV29-1,TRBJ2-6,.,SVGGARDVYSGANVLT
12,TRBV5-1,TRBJ1-2,.,ASSLGAKPRGYT
13,TRBV14,TRBJ1-1,.,ASSPLRNAMAEAF
11,TRBV12-3/TRBV12-4,TRBJ2-1,.,ASRAKGGDEQI
13,TRBV7-6,TRBJ2-3,TRBD1,ASSLQGANTDTQY
13,TRBV27,TRBJ2-3,.,ASSLSGVGTDTQY
11,TRBV28,TRBJ1-2,.,ASSLGGDHGYT